This entry describes one T cell receptor (beta chain). Its antigen is unknown. The V gene lost 6 bases and the J gene lost 6 bases, with 17 bases spanning the gap. This CDR3 is built from 14 residues. CDR1 is MNHEY, CDR2 SMNVEV, per germline (reference sequence). The record originates from a study of radiotherapy plus CTLA-4 blockade in lung cancer. Study-wide context: Disease control was seen in approximately 31% of patients, objective responses in roughly 17%.

Findings and caveats of the study: TCR clones of tumor origin grew in blood after radiotherapy plus ipilimumab. Interferon-beta and early blood T cell clone dynamics reportedly predicted response best.

Ipilimumab-mediated CTLA-4 blockade plus focal radiation was given to patients having chemo-refractory metastatic non-small-cell lung cancer. Here immunoSEQ multiplex PCR was the method, and the copy in TCRdb shows in-frame clones only, minus some. The sample shows around 91,000 clones, about 90% of them seen only once. Sequenced material: peripheral blood, taken from a patient treated with radiotherapy plus ipilimumab. The gene calls are TRBV27 and TRBJ1-1; D might be TRBD1 (6 bases). This sequence was found in a human donor with non-small cell lung cancer that progressed on radiotherapy plus ipilimumab. CDR3 nucleotide sequence: TGTGCCAGCAGCCTAGTAGGGGGGGAAGCTGAAGCTTTCTTT. Translation gives CASSLVGGEAEAFF.